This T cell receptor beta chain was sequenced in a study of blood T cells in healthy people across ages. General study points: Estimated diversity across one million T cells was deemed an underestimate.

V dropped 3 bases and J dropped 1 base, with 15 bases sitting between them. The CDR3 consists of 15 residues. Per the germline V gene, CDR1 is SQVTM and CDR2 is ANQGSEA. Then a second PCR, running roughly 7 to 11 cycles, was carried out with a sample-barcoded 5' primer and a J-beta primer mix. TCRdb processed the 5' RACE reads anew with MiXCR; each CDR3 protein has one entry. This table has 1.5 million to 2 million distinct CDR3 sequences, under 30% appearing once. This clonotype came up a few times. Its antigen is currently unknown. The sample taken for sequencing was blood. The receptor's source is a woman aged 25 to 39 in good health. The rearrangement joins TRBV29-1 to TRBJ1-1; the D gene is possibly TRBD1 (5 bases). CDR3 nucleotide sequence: TGCAGCGTTGAGGGGGAGTTCCCCGAGAACACTGAAGCTTTCTTT. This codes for CSVEGEFPENTEAFF. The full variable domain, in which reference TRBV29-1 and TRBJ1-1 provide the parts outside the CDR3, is SAVISQKPSRDICQRGTSLTIQCQVDSQVTMMFWYRQQPGQSLTLIATANQGSEATYESGFVIDKFPISRPNLTFSTLTVSNMSPEDSSIYLCSVEGEFPENTEAFFGQGTRLTVV.